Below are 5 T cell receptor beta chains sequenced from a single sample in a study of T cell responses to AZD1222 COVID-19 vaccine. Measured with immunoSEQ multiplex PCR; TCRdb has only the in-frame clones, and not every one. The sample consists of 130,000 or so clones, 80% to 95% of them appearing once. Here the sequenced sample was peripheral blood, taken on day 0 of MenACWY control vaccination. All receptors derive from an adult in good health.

The CDR3 spells CASSRPGTEAFF. In nucleotides, the CDR3 is TGTGCCAGCAGTCGACCAGGAACTGAAGCTTTCTTT. This chain joins TRBV6-5 and TRBJ1-1; D is unclear. V was cut by 5 bases and J by 5 bases, with 9 bases left in between. CDR3 length: 12 residues. Germline V lookup: CDR1 MNHEY, CDR2 SVGAGI.

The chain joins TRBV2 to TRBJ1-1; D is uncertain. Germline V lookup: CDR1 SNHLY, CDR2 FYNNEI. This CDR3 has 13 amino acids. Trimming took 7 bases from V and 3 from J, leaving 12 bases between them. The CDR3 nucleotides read TGTGCCAGCATTATGAGGGAAGACACTGAAGCTTTCTTT. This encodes CASIMREDTEAFF.

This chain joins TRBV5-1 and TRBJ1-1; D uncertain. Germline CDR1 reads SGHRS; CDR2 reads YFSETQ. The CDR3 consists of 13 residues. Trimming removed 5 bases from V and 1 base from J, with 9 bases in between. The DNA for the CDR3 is TGCGCCAGCAGGGACGGTACGAACACTGAAGCTTTCTTT. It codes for CASRDGTNTEAFF.

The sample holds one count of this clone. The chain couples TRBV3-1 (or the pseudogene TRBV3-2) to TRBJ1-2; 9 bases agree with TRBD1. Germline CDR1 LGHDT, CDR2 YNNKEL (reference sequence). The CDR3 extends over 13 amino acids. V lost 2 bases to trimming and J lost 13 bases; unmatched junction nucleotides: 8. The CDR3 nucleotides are TGTGCCAGCAGCCAACCGGAGACAGGGGGTTTCACCTTC. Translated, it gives CASSQPETGGFTF.

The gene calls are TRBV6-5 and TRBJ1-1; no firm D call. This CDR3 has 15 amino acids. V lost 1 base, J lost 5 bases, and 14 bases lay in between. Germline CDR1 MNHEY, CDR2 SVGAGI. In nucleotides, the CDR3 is TGTGCCAGCAGTTACTACTCGGGTAGGGTTACTGAAGCTTTCTTT. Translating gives CASSYYSGRVTEAFF.